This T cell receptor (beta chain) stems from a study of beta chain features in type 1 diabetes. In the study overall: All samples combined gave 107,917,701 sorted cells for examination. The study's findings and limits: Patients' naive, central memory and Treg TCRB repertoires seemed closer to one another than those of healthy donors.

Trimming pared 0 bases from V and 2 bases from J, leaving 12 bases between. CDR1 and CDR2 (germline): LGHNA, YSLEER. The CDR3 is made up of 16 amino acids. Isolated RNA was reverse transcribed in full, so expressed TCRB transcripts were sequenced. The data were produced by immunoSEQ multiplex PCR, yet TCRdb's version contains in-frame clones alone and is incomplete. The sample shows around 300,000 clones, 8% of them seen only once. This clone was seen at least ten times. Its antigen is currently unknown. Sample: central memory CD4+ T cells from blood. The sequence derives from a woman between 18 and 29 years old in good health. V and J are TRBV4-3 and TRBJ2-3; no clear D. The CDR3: CASSQDVLLDTDTQYF. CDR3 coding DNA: TGCGCCAGCAGCCAAGATGTGCTGCTCGACACAGATACGCAGTATTTT.